A selection of T cell receptor beta chains follows, all from one sample in a study of cytomegalovirus exposure and HLA in healthy donors. TCRdb's copy holds only in-frame clones and misses some; the assay was immunoSEQ multiplex PCR. The sample has 220,000 or so clones, 75% seen once. Sequencing used PBMCs. The receptor source for this set is a young woman in good health and CMV-seronegative. The CDR3 runs from the conserved cysteine through the conserved F or W. The order of the fields is CDR3 protein, V gene, J gene, clone size. Clone size is not always given. Where it is, it says once, few, many or a class for expanded clones.

CASSLAEDQGKNTEAFF	TRBV7-6	TRBJ1-1	-
CSVAGEGTSGTYEQYF	TRBV29-1	TRBJ2-7	-
CASSLAAGRTEAFF	TRBV5-1	TRBJ1-1	-
CASSFSLAGENTEAFF	TRBV5-1	TRBJ1-1	once
CAWRQGDYEQYF	TRBV30	TRBJ2-7	-
CASSLATQGIYGYTF	TRBV5-1	TRBJ1-2	-
CASSPLGQVVWTEAFF	TRBV19	TRBJ1-1	-
CASSLGTGRNTEAFF	TRBV5-1	TRBJ1-1	-
CASSYSDGTGNSPLHF	TRBV6-5	TRBJ1-6	-
CATRQGAEINSPLHF	TRBV10-3	TRBJ1-6	-
CATGRTSGGGNIQYF	TRBV15	TRBJ2-4	-
CATRPGLAGEGETQYF	TRBV15	TRBJ2-5	-
CSVKEYLPPYEQYF	TRBV29-1	TRBJ2-7	-
CASSLVGTASYEQYF	TRBV5-5	TRBJ2-7	-
CASSVDRYRTYNEQFF	TRBV5-1	TRBJ2-1	many
CASSQETTDTQYF	TRBV4-2	TRBJ2-3	few
CASGNSGGVADTQYF	TRBV19	TRBJ2-3	-
CASSLRLHRRVNTEAFF	TRBV7-6	TRBJ1-1	few
CAFRDINTEAFF	TRBV30	TRBJ1-1	-
CASSPGQGNYGYTF	TRBV7-6	TRBJ1-2	once
CASSFPGGATPFF	TRBV11-3	TRBJ1-1	-
CASSATSGAYNEQFF	TRBV9	TRBJ2-1	-
CASSQAGNVNEQFF	TRBV6-5	TRBJ2-1	once
CASSIGKGLGQPQHF	TRBV19	TRBJ1-5	-
CASSMRQGADNQPQHF	TRBV19	TRBJ1-5	-
CASSVSGLAGGLGNEQFF	TRBV9	TRBJ2-1	-
CASSPLDRGYEQYF	TRBV27	TRBJ2-7	-
CASSLEGLAGGTYNEQFF	TRBV4-1	TRBJ2-1	-
CASSLKGSGPTNYNEQFF	TRBV5-1	TRBJ2-1	-
CASSQTCQGFNEKLFF	TRBV23-1	TRBJ1-4	-
CASRPDRLYGYTF	TRBV5-6	TRBJ1-2	few
CASSVVGTSSYNEQFF	TRBV9	TRBJ2-1	-
CASSLGASGVGETQYF	TRBV11-2	TRBJ2-5	-
CAWSVQGNSPLHF	TRBV30	TRBJ1-6	few
CASASGGVKSQYF	TRBV19	TRBJ2-3	-
CASSQGQGTGHRRTEAFF	TRBV14	TRBJ1-1	-
CASSWGRDTPYNEQFF	TRBV11-2	TRBJ2-1	-
CASSTYDRYSDGYTF	TRBV7-9	TRBJ1-2	-
CASSGGNEQFF	TRBV2	TRBJ2-1	few
CAIRGQGTNTEAFF	TRBV10-3	TRBJ1-1	-
CSVDTGKDTQYF	TRBV29-1	TRBJ2-3	few
CASSLGLAGPFGYNEQFF	TRBV27	TRBJ2-1	-
CASSEGTANQPQHF	TRBV6-1	TRBJ1-5	-
CASSYRGAPYEQYF	TRBV6-5	TRBJ2-7	few
CASSELRDRGWQPQHF	TRBV7-9	TRBJ1-5	-
CASIMTGTEAFF	TRBV2	TRBJ1-1	-
CASSPQSPGTGAGEQFF	TRBV7-3	TRBJ2-1	-
CASSLGQGSWGYTF	TRBV5-8	TRBJ1-2	-
CASSSWDRDEKLFF	TRBV19	TRBJ1-4	once
CASSPGGDNEQFF	TRBV5-4	TRBJ2-1	-
CATSGGAVGYTF	TRBV15	TRBJ1-2	few
CASSLTAGAGGAYEQYF	TRBV7-9	TRBJ2-7	-
CATHEVPGDTGELFF	TRBV5-1	TRBJ2-2	-
CASRKGAGPNEQFF	TRBV7-6	TRBJ2-1	-
CASSRTPWETQYF	TRBV7-9	TRBJ2-5	-